The 26 T cell receptor beta chains presented below share a single source sample, sequenced in a study of Ad26.COV2.S vaccination and SARS-CoV-2 variants. The protocol was immunoSEQ multiplex PCR, while the TCRdb copy is restricted to in-frame clones and leaves out a portion. The sample holds 360,000 or so clones; about 91% are singletons and the top ten take 1.5% to 2%. Sample treatment: around 19 received Ad26.COV2.S at low or high dose, single or two shots; 5 received placebo; per-sample allocation not given. Samples were taken on day 63 after the first vaccine or placebo injection. Specimen: peripheral blood, collected in a trial of Ad26.COV2.S vaccine versus placebo. These receptors all stem from a person between 18 and 60 years old who received the Ad26.COV2.S COVID-19 vaccine or a placebo.

The chain links TRBV27 to TRBJ2-7; no reliable D call. Germline V gene data show CDR1 as MNHEY and CDR2 as SMNVEV (reference sequence). The CDR3 extends over 15 amino acids. V dropped 3 bases and J dropped 0 bases, with 12 bases sitting between them. This CDR3 is CASSLAASSSYEQYF. The CDR3 coding sequence is TGTGCCAGCAGTTTGGCCGCTAGTAGCTCCTACGAGCAGTACTTC.

V usage is TRBV3-1 (or the pseudogene TRBV3-2) and J usage is TRBJ1-1; TRBD1 matches 10 bases. This CDR3 has 15 residues. CDR1 is LGHDT, CDR2 YNNKEL, per germline (reference sequence). J gave up 3 bases and V 8 bases, and 9 bases lay outside the gene matches. In nucleotides, the CDR3 is TGTGCCAGCTCCGCGGGGACAGGGGTTGACACTGAAGCTTTCTTT. Protein product: CASSAGTGVDTEAFF.

This sequence joins TRBV30 and TRBJ2-7; TRBD1 matches 7 bases. Trimming at V came to 0 bases and at J to 5 bases, leaving 10 bases not matched to a gene. This CDR3 contains 15 residues. Per the germline V gene, CDR1 is GTSNPN and CDR2 is SVGIG (reference sequence). The CDR3 nucleotides read TGTGCCTGGAGTGTAAGAGGGGGCGAGAGCAACGAGCAGTACTTC. Translation: CAWSVRGGESNEQYF.

V is TRBV9 and J is TRBJ2-3; a possible D gene is TRBD2 (5 bases). Trimming removed 2 bases at V and 3 bases at J, with 16 bases between. The CDR3 totals 16 residues. Germline V CDR1 and CDR2: SGDLS, YYNGEE. CDR3 protein: CASSVEVETVTDTQYF. The CDR3 region has the DNA TGTGCCAGCAGCGTGGAGGTGGAGACGGTTACAGATACGCAGTATTTT.

This clone has only a few counts. This rearrangement joins TRBV21-1 to TRBJ2-2; the D call in the table, TRBD1, was not verified against the DNA. TRBV21-1 is annotated as a pseudogene. The CDR3 is made up of 17 amino acids. Here the CDR3 DNA reads TGTGCCAGCAGCAAAGACGGACAGCCGTTTGTCACCGGGGAGCTGTTTTTT. Residues: CASSKDGQPFVTGELFF.

The chain has TRBV28 and TRBJ2-7; no firm D call. Germline-derived CDR1 and CDR2 are MDHEN and SYDVKM. Trimming cost V 6 bases and J 2 bases, with 14 bases left between them. This CDR3 spans 14 amino acids. The CDR3 here is CASSHHTQTYEQYF. CDR3 nucleotides: TGTGCCAGCAGCCATCACACCCAGACCTACGAGCAGTACTTC.

V usage is TRBV11-2 and J usage is TRBJ2-1, with 9 bases aligning to TRBD2. Germline-derived CDR1 and CDR2 are SGHAT and FQNNGV. V was clipped by 5 bases and J by 2 bases; unmatched bases: 7. The CDR3 covers 16 residues. CDR3 bases: TGTGCCAGCAGCCGTACGGCGGGAGGGGCCTACAATGAGCAGTTCTTC. Encoded protein: CASSRTAGGAYNEQFF.

The chain links TRBV9 to TRBJ2-1; D is ambiguous. The germline gives CDR1 SGDLS, CDR2 YYNGEE. V dropped 4 bases and J dropped 2 bases, with 16 bases sitting between them. CDR3 length: 16 residues. The CDR3 is CASSPTSLHPYNEQFF. The CDR3 bases are TGTGCCAGCAGCCCCACCAGTCTCCACCCCTACAATGAGCAGTTCTTC.

This clone was detected once. The same CDR3 is also encoded by other DNA sequences in this sample. V gene TRBV5-5 combines with J gene TRBJ2-7; D ambiguous. The CDR3 covers 13 residues. CDR1 SGHKS and CDR2 YYEKEE come from the germline V gene (reference sequence). V lost 2 bases to trimming and J lost 3 bases, with 9 bases between them. CDR3 nucleotides: TGTGCCAGCAGCTTCGGACGGCGCTACGAGCAGTACTTC. Its translation: CASSFGRRYEQYF.

The CDR3, as DNA: TGTGCCAGCCGGGACGGATTGAACACTGAAGCTTTCTTT. It translates to CASRDGLNTEAFF. The genes are TRBV19 and TRBJ1-1; D might be TRBD1 (5 bases). The CDR3 is made up of 13 amino acids. Trimming stripped 9 bases from V and 0 bases from J, with 11 bases between. Germline CDR1 reads LNHDA; CDR2 reads SQIVND (reference sequence).

The chain carries TRBV4-3 and TRBJ2-5, with D hard to call. Germline assignment: CDR1 LGHNA and CDR2 YSLEER. V lost 0 bases and J 1 base, leaving 12 bases between the germline ends. The CDR3 extends over 16 amino acids. Here the CDR3 DNA reads TGCGCCAGCAGCCAAGATCGGAACTCTGCCCAAGAGACCCAGTACTTC. As protein: CASSQDRNSAQETQYF.

The table lists this clone with a count of one. This chain uses TRBV11-3 with TRBJ2-3, with D perhaps TRBD2 (5 bases). CDR1 SGHNT and CDR2 YENEEA come from the germline V gene. The CDR3 sequence is 13 residues long. V gave up 5 bases and J gave up 10 bases, with 16 bases separating them. Here the CDR3 reads CASSESLEASQYF. The DNA for the CDR3 is TGTGCCAGCAGCGAGAGTCTGGAGGCTTCGCAGTATTTT.

The chain joins TRBV7-3 to TRBJ2-1; 13 nucleotides match TRBD2. Germline V CDR1 and CDR2: SGHTA, FQGTGA. CDR3 length: 16 amino acids. After removal of 4 bases from V and 6 bases from J, the junction contained 6 bases not matched to a gene. The chain's CDR3 is CASSSGLAGLSNEQFF. CDR3 coding DNA: TGTGCCAGCAGCTCGGGACTAGCGGGACTCAGCAATGAGCAGTTCTTC.

The chain combines TRBV7-2 with TRBJ2-7; possibly TRBD2 for D (5 bases). This CDR3 is 14 amino acids long. CDR1 is SGHTA, CDR2 FQGNSA, per germline. V was clipped by 3 bases and J by 2 bases, with 11 bases between them. The CDR3 sequence is CASSLGDNAYEQYF. As DNA, the CDR3 is TGTGCCAGCAGCTTGGGAGATAACGCCTACGAGCAGTACTTC. Variable domain in full (rest from reference TRBV7-2 and TRBJ2-7): GAGVSQSPSNKVTEKGKDVELRCDPISGHTALYWYRQSLGQGLEFLIYFQGNSAPDKSGLPSDRFSAERTGGSVSTLTIQRTQQEDSAVYLCASSLGDNAYEQYFGPGTRLTVT.

This clone came up once. The genes are TRBV7-6 and TRBJ2-1, with 10 positions matching TRBD2. The germline V gene encodes CDR1 SGHVS and CDR2 FNYEAQ. CDR3 length: 14 amino acids. V lost 5 bases and J lost 7; bases outside the gene matches: 5. In DNA, the CDR3 is TGTGCCAGCAGCCGACAACTAGCGGGAAATGAGCAGTTCTTC. Encoded protein: CASSRQLAGNEQFF.

The V gene is TRBV29-1, the J gene TRBJ2-1, with D perhaps TRBD2 (5 bases). This CDR3 has 10 residues. V lost 8 bases and J 15 bases, leaving 17 bases between the germline ends. CDR1 is SQVTM, CDR2 ANQGSEA, per germline. CDR3 sequence: CSFREGSLFF. The CDR3, as DNA: TGCAGCTTTCGGGAAGGAAGCTTGTTCTTC.

The chain joins TRBV13 to TRBJ1-2; D call uncertain. Trimming took off 5 bases at V and 3 bases at J, with 13 bases between the two ends. Germline V gene lookup returns CDR1 PRHDT and CDR2 FYEKMQ (reference sequence). The CDR3 contains 14 residues. CDR3 region: CASSAGRAYYGYTF. CDR3 DNA: TGTGCCAGCAGCGCAGGTCGGGCTTACTATGGCTACACCTTC.

The gene calls are TRBV28 and TRBJ2-7; 9 positions match TRBD1. Germline V gene sequence: CDR1 MDHEN, CDR2 SYDVKM. V trimming: 7 bases; J trimming: 4 bases; junction bases outside the gene matches: 8. CDR3 length: 14 residues. This CDR3 reads CASTRTGASYEQYF. The CDR3 coding sequence is TGTGCCAGCACGCGGACAGGGGCCTCTTACGAGCAGTACTTC.

This sequence joins TRBV5-4 and TRBJ1-2, with a tentative D call TRBD1 (6 bases). The CDR3 has 12 amino acids. The V and J ends lost 8 bases and 6 bases respectively, with 14 bases between them. Germline values: CDR1 SGHNT, CDR2 YYREEE (reference sequence). CDR3 residues: CASSGQSDGYTF. CDR3 coding DNA: TGTGCCAGTTCCGGACAGTCAGATGGCTACACCTTC.

CDR3 residues: CASDSTGEAGELFF. Written as DNA, the CDR3 is TGTGCCAGCGACTCGACAGGGGAGGCCGGGGAGCTGTTTTTT. V usage is TRBV6-5 and J usage is TRBJ2-2; 8 nucleotides align to TRBD1. Germline trimming cut 8 bases from V and 6 bases from J; bases unmatched to any gene: 8. CDR3 size: 14 residues. Germline loops: CDR1 MNHEY, CDR2 SVGAGI.

The genes are TRBV27 and TRBJ1-2; 9 nucleotides align to TRBD1. This CDR3 contains 18 residues. V was pared by 3 bases and J by 7 bases, with 18 bases of the junction left unmatched. Germline CDR1 MNHEY, CDR2 SMNVEV (reference sequence). The CDR3 sequence is CASSFTGLYRDREFGYTF. The CDR3 region has the DNA TGTGCCAGCAGTTTTACCGGGCTCTACCGGGACAGGGAGTTTGGCTACACCTTC.

V usage is TRBV28 and J usage is TRBJ2-1, with 9 bases matching TRBD1. With V trimmed by 1 base and J by 5 bases, 3 bases remained unmatched. CDR3 length: 15 amino acids. The germline CDR1 and CDR2 sequences are MDHEN and SYDVKM. The CDR3 loop is CASSLYGTGHNEQFF. The CDR3 region has the DNA TGTGCCAGCAGTTTATACGGGACAGGGCACAATGAGCAGTTCTTC.

The rearrangement joins TRBV28 to TRBJ1-6; 8 bases map to TRBD1. The junction had 11 bases not matched to a gene; V was cut back by 8 bases and J by 8 bases. The CDR3 has 15 residues. CDR1 is MDHEN and CDR2 is SYDVKM in the germline V gene. CDR3 nucleotide sequence: TGTGCCAGCCTCACGACAGGGGCGAGTGATTCACCCCTCCACTTT. It codes for CASLTTGASDSPLHF.

This rearrangement joins TRBV29-1 to TRBJ1-1; D ambiguous. The CDR3 contains 13 residues. The V end was cut by 2 bases, the J end by 1 base, with 8 bases between. Germline-derived CDR1 and CDR2 are SQVTM and ANQGSEA. The CDR3 DNA reads TGCAGCGTTGAATCCCCGGCGAACACTGAAGCTTTCTTT. It yields the protein CSVESPANTEAFF.

The V and J genes are TRBV10-3 and TRBJ1-6; D remains unclear. Germline CDR1 reads ENHRY; CDR2 reads SYGVKD. Deletions cut 2 bases from V and 0 bases from J, with 8 bases between. CDR3 length: 16 amino acids. In DNA form, the CDR3 reads TGTGCCATCAGTGAGAGACGGAGCTCCTATAATTCACCCCTCCACTTT. This gives the protein CAISERRSSYNSPLHF.

The chain recombines TRBV3-1 (or the pseudogene TRBV3-2) with TRBJ2-1; tentatively, D is TRBD2 (6 bases). The CDR3 runs to 15 residues. V was trimmed by 0 bases and J by 9 bases, leaving 15 bases between them. Germline lookup yields CDR1 LGHDT and CDR2 YNNKEL (reference sequence). The CDR3 sequence: CASSQEGLPKGEQFF. DNA for the CDR3: TGTGCCAGCAGCCAAGAAGGACTACCCAAAGGTGAGCAGTTCTTC.